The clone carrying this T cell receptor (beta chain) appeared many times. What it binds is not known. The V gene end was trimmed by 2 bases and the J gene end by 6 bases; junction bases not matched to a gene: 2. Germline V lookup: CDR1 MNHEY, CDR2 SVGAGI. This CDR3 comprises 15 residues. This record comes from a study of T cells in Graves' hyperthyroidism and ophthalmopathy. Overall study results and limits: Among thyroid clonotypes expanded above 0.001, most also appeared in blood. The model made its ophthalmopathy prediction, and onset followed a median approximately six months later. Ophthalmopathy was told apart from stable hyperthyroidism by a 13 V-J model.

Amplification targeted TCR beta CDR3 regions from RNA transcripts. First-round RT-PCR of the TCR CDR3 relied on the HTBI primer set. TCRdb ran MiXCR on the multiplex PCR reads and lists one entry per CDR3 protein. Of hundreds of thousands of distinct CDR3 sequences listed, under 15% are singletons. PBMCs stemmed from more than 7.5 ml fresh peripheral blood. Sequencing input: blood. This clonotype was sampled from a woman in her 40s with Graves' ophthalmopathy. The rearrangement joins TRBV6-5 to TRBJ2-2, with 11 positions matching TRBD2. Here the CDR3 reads CASSYPSGRSGELFF. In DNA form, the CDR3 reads TGTGCCAGCAGTTACCCTAGCGGGAGGTCCGGGGAGCTGTTTTTT.